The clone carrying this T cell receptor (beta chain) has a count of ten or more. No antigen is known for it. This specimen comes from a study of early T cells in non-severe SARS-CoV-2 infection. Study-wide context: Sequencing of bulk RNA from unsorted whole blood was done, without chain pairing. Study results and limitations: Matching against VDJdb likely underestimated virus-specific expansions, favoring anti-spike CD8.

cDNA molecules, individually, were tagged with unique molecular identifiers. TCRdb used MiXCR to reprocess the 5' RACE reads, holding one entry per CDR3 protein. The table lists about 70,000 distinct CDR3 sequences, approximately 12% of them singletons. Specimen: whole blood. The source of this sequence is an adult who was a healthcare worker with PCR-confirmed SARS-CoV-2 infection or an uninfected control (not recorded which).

Here the CDR3 reads CASSFSGGTNTGELFF. In DNA form, the CDR3 reads TGTGCCAGCAGTTTTAGCGGGGGGACAAACACCGGGGAGCTGTTTTTT. This chain connects TRBV2 to TRBJ2-2; 10 nucleotides agree with TRBD2. The CDR3 contains 16 residues. Germline V gene lookup returns CDR1 SNHLY and CDR2 FYNNEI. V was clipped by 5 bases and J by 2 bases; unmatched bases: 5.